This section outlines one T cell receptor beta chain sequence together with its context. This sample stems from a study of healthy donors' naive CD4 and CD8 T cells. TCR libraries were built from about 520 ng of total RNA by linear amplification. TCRdb reprocessed the reads via MiXCR and lists one record per CDR3 protein. Among approximately 200,000 distinct CDR3 sequences listed, over 60% were seen once. This TCR derives from a pool of human donors in good health; the sample pools cells from several healthy donors. Material: naive CD4+ and CD8+ T cells sorted from blood, pooled from several donors.

CDR3 sequence (DNA): TGCAGTGCTGGCCCCGGGACTAGCGGGGACAATGAGCAGTTCTTC. Amino acid sequence: CSAGPGTSGDNEQFF. V is TRBV20-1 and J is TRBJ2-1, with 13 bases identical to TRBD2. The V gene end was trimmed by 5 bases and the J gene end by 5 bases; junction bases not matched to a gene: 6. The CDR3 runs to 15 residues. Germline CDR1 DFQATT, CDR2 SNEGSKA (reference sequence).